The present entry profiles one T cell receptor beta chain with its context. The antigen is unknown. Data came from immunoSEQ multiplex PCR; TCRdb stores just in-frame clones and leaves some out. This repertoire shows about 2.2 million clones, 85% to 95% found once; its top ten account for more than 1.5%. The entry originates in a study of shared clonotypes between healthy human individuals. Study outcomes and limitations: What limited the represented genetic and exposure-history diversity was the small number of donors.

Naive CD8 cells comprised CD45RO-negative, CCR7-positively selected cells, excluding terminally differentiated effector memory CD45RA+ cells. The V and J ends lost 2 bases and 3 bases respectively, with 11 bases between them. The CDR3 sequence is 15 residues long. The V gene's germline CDR1 is MNHEY and CDR2 SVGAGI. The chain recombines TRBV6-5 with TRBJ1-5; possibly TRBD1 for D (6 bases). Specimen: naive CD8+ T cells from PBMCs. The TCR originated in a man between 18 and 29 years old in good health. Some clones in this sample may be carry-over from other donors' samples. The CDR3, as DNA: TGTGCCAGCAGTTACGGTACAGGGCCCAATCAGCCCCAGCATTTT. It encodes CASSYGTGPNQPQHF.